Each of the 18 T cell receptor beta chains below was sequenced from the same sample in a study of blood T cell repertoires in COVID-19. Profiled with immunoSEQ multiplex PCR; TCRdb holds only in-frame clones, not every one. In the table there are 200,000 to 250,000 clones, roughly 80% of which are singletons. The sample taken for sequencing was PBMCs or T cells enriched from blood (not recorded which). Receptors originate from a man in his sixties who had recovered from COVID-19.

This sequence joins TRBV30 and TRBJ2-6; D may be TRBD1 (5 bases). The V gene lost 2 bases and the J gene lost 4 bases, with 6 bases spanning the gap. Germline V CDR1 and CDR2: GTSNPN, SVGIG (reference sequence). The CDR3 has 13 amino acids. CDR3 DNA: TGTGCCTGGAGTACAGGCGGGGCCAACGTCCTGACTTTC. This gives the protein CAWSTGGANVLTF.

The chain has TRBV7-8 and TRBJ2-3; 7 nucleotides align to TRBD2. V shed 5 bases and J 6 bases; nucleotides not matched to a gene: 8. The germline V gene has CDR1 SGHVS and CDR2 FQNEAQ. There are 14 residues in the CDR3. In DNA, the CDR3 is TGTGCCAGCAGCCTGACTAGCTTTCAGGATACGCAGTATTTT. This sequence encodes CASSLTSFQDTQYF.

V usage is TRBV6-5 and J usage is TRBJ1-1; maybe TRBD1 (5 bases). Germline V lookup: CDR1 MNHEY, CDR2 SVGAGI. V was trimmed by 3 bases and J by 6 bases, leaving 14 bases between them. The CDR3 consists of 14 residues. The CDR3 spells CASSYRQGDAEAFF. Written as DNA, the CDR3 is TGTGCCAGCAGTTATAGGCAGGGTGACGCTGAAGCTTTCTTT.

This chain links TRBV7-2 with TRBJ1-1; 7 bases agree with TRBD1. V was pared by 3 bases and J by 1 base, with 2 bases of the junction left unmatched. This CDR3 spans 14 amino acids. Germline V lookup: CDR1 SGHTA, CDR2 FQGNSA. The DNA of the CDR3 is TGTGCCAGCAGCTTGGACAGGAGGAACACTGAAGCTTTCTTT. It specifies CASSLDRRNTEAFF.

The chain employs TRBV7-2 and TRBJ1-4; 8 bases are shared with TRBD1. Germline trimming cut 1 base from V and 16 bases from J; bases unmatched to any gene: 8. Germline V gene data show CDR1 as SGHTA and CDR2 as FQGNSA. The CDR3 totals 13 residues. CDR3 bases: TGTGCCAGCAGCTTAGTGGACAGGGAAGAACGGTTTTTT. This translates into CASSLVDREERFF.

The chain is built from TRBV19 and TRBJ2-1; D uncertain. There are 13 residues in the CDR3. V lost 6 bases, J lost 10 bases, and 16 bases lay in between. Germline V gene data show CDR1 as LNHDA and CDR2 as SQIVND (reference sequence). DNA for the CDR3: TGTGCCAGTAGCCGAGCCTCCCAGGTCGAGCAGTTCTTC. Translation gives CASSRASQVEQFF.

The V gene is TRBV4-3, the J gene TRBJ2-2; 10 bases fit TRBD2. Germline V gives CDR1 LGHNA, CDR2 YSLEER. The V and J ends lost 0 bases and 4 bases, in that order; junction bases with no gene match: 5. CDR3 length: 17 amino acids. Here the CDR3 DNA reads TGCGCCAGCAGCCAAGACTCGGCTAGCGGGGGCACCGGGGAGCTGTTTTTT. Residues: CASSQDSASGGTGELFF.

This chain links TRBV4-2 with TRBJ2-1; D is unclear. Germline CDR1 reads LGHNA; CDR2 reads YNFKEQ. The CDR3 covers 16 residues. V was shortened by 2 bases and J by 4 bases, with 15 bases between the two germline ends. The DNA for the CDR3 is TGTGCCAGCAGCCAAAGACGGAGCGCCGATTACAATGAGCAGTTCTTC. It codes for CASSQRRSADYNEQFF.

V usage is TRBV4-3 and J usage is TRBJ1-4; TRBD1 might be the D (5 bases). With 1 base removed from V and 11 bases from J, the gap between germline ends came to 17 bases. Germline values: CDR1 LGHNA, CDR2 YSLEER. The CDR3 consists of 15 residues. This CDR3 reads CASSQVRGHSDKLFF. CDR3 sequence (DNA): TGCGCCAGCAGCCAAGTAAGGGGCCACTCGGATAAACTGTTTTTT.

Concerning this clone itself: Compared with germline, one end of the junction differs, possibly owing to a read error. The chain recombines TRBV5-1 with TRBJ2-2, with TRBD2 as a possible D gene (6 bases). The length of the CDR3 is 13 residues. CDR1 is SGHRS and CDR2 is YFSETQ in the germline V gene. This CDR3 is CASNLGGAGELFF. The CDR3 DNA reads TGCGCCAGCAACTTGGGAGGAGCCGGGGAGCTGTTTTTT.

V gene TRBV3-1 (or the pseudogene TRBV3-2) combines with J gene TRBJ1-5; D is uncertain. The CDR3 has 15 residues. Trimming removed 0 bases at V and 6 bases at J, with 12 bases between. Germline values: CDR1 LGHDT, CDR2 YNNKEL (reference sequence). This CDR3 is CASSQDFQDSQPQHF. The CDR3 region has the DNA TGTGCCAGCAGCCAAGATTTCCAGGATAGTCAGCCCCAGCATTTT.

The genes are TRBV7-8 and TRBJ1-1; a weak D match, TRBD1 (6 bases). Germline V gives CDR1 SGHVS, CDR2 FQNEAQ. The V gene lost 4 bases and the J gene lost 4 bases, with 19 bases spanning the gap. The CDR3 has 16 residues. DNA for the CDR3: TGTGCCAGCAGCTCTCGAGGGGTAAGAGGGGGCACTGAAGCTTTCTTT. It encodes CASSSRGVRGGTEAFF.

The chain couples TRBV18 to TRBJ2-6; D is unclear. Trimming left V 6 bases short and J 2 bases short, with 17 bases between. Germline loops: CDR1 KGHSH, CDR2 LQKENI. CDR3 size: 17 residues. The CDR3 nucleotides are TGTGCCAGCTCCCAGCTGTCACCGGAGACTGGGGCCAACGTCCTGACTTTC. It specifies CASSQLSPETGANVLTF.

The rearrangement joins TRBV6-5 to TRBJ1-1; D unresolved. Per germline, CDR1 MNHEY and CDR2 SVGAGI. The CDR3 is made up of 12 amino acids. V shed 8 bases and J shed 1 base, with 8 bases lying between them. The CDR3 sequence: CASFRQNTEAFF. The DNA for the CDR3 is TGTGCCAGCTTCCGACAGAACACTGAAGCTTTCTTT.

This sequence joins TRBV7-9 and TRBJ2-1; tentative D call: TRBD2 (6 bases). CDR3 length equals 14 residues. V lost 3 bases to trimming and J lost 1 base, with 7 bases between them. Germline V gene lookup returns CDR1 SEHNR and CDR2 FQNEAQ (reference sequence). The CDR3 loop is CASSFSGSYNEQFF. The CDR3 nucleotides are TGTGCCAGCAGCTTTAGCGGTTCCTACAATGAGCAGTTCTTC.

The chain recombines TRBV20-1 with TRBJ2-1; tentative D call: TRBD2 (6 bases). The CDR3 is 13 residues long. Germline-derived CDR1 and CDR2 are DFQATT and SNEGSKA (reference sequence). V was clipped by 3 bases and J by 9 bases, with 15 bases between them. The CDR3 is CSASGRGGIEQFF. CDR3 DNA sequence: TGCAGTGCTAGTGGGCGGGGAGGTATTGAGCAGTTCTTC.

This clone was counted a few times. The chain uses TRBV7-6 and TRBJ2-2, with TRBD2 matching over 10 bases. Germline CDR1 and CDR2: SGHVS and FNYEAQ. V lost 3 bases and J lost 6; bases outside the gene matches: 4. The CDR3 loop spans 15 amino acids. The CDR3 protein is CASSFTSGEPGELFF. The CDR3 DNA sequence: TGTGCCAGCAGCTTTACTAGCGGGGAGCCCGGGGAGCTGTTTTTT.

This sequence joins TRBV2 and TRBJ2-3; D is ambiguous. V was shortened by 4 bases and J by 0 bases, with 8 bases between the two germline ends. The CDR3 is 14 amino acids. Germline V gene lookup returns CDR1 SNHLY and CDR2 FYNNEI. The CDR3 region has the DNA TGTGCCAGCAGTGCGCGGATTAGCACAGATACGCAGTATTTT. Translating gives CASSARISTDTQYF.